Listed below are T cell receptor beta chains from one sample, sequenced in a study of shared clonotypes between healthy human individuals. Here immunoSEQ multiplex PCR was the method, and the copy in TCRdb shows in-frame clones only, minus some. Of 150,000 to 200,000 clones listed, roughly 91% were seen once; the top ten hold about 0.067%. Sequenced input: naive CD4+ T cells sorted from blood. Receptor source: a woman aged 30 to 39 in good health. The CDR3 runs from the conserved cysteine through the conserved F or W. The D gene is left open where the match is weak. Not every row has a clone size; where given, it reads once, few, many or a size class.

J,length,D,size,V,CDR3,DNA
TRBJ2-7,11,TRBD1,NA,TRBV28,CARGTGHEQYF,TGTGCCAGAGGGACAGGGCACGAGCAGTACTTC
TRBJ2-7,15,NA,NA,TRBV5-6,CASSTTTGLLFEQYF,TGTGCCAGCAGCACGACCACCGGGCTGCTTTTTGAGCAGTACTTC
TRBJ2-7,15,TRBD2,NA,TRBV27,CASRPSGRRAYEQYF,TGTGCCAGCAGACCTAGCGGGAGAAGGGCCTACGAGCAGTACTTC
TRBJ1-2,12,NA,NA,TRBV28,CASSFRSYGYTF,TGTGCCAGCAGTTTTCGCAGCTATGGCTACACCTTC
TRBJ2-1,14,NA,NA,TRBV28,CASSPTDRYNEQFF,TGTGCCAGCAGCCCTACGGACAGATACAATGAGCAGTTCTTC
TRBJ2-7,14,NA,NA,TRBV5-4,CASSPGTDPYEQYF,TGTGCCAGCAGCCCCGGGACTGACCCCTACGAGCAGTACTTC
TRBJ1-2,13,NA,NA,TRBV6-6,CASSRQGNYGYTF,TGTGCCAGCAGTCGCCAAGGAAACTATGGCTACACCTTC
TRBJ1-1,14,TRBD1,NA,TRBV18,CASSQAGTVRGAFF,TGTGCCAGCTCACAAGCCGGGACAGTGAGGGGAGCTTTCTTT
TRBJ1-4,15,NA,NA,TRBV2,CASSAVTSTNEKLFF,TGTGCCAGCAGTGCGGTAACTTCAACTAATGAAAAACTGTTTTTT
TRBJ2-2,15,NA,NA,TRBV2,CASSPRLGGSGELFF,TGTGCCAGCAGTCCCCGGCTTGGGGGGTCCGGGGAGCTGTTTTTT
TRBJ2-7,12,NA,NA,TRBV28,CASRLALHEQYF,TGTGCCAGCAGGCTTGCCCTCCACGAGCAGTACTTC
TRBJ2-2,14,NA,NA,TRBV5-1,CASSSGWDTGELFF,TGCGCCAGCAGCTCTGGATGGGACACCGGGGAGCTGTTTTTT
TRBJ1-5,18,TRBD1,NA,TRBV28,CASSNGGQGALLGQPQHF,TGTGCCAGCAGCAATGGGGGACAGGGGGCTTTACTGGGTCAGCCCCAGCATTTT
TRBJ2-7,13,NA,NA,TRBV29-1,CSVVGGEFYEQYF,TGCAGCGTTGTAGGGGGGGAATTCTACGAGCAGTACTTC
TRBJ2-7,16,NA,NA,TRBV15,CATSREAGTIFYEQYF,TGTGCCACCAGCAGGGAAGCCGGGACAATTTTCTACGAGCAGTACTTC
TRBJ1-3,16,NA,NA,TRBV23-1,CASSQSPCVSGNTIYF,TGCGCCAGCAGTCAATCTCCCTGCGTCTCTGGAAACACCATATATTTT
TRBJ1-4,14,NA,NA,TRBV7-6,CASSLGSITRELFF,TGTGCCAGCAGCTTAGGATCCATCACCCGAGAGCTGTTTTTT
TRBJ1-3,13,NA,NA,TRBV7-2,CASRVFSGNTIYF,TGTGCCAGCCGAGTGTTCTCTGGAAACACCATATATTTT
TRBJ2-7,16,NA,NA,TRBV18,CASSPPKLAGHYEQYF,TGTGCCAGCTCACCACCGAAGTTAGCAGGACACTACGAGCAGTACTTC
TRBJ2-7,11,NA,NA,TRBV20-1,CSASPGYEQYF,TGCAGTGCTTCACCTGGCTACGAGCAGTACTTC
TRBJ2-7,14,NA,NA,TRBV7-9,CASSFSGADYEQYF,TGTGCCAGCAGCTTTAGCGGAGCAGATTACGAGCAGTACTTC
TRBJ2-3,14,NA,once,TRBV2,CASSEIFASDTQYF,TGTGCCAGCAGTGAGATATTCGCATCGGATACGCAGTATTTT
TRBJ2-7,14,TRBD2,NA,TRBV6-5,CASRATSGGYEQYF,TGTGCCAGCAGGGCTACTAGCGGGGGATACGAGCAGTACTTC
TRBJ2-5,14,TRBD1,NA,TRBV6-6,CASSLTGGQETQYF,TGTGCCAGCAGCCTGACAGGGGGTCAAGAGACCCAGTACTTC
TRBJ2-5,12,TRBD2,NA,TRBV7-9,CASNVAGETQYF,TGTGCCAGCAACGTAGCGGGAGAGACCCAGTACTTC
TRBJ1-4,12,NA,NA,TRBV28,CASSLVLGPVFF,TGTGCCAGCAGTTTAGTACTGGGTCCCGTGTTTTTT
TRBJ2-7,14,NA,NA,TRBV6-5,CASSYSGGMGEQYF,TGTGCCAGCAGTTACTCCGGGGGAATGGGCGAGCAGTACTTC
TRBJ2-1,12,NA,NA,TRBV6-5,CASSSAYNEQFF,TGTGCCAGCAGTTCGGCCTACAATGAGCAGTTCTTC
TRBJ1-3,12,TRBD1,few,TRBV29-1,CSVGQGGNTIYF,TGCAGCGTTGGACAGGGCGGAAACACCATATATTTT
TRBJ1-5,14,TRBD1,NA,TRBV19,CASRNGQGSQSQHF,TGTGCCAGTAGAAACGGACAGGGCAGTCAGTCCCAGCATTTT
TRBJ2-1,12,NA,NA,TRBV6-6,CASSYSTNEQFF,TGTGCCAGCAGTTACTCCACGAATGAGCAGTTCTTC
TRBJ2-1,15,NA,once,TRBV7-9,CASSPVAQWMNEQFF,TGTGCCAGCAGCCCCGTGGCCCAGTGGATGAATGAGCAGTTCTTC
TRBJ2-1,15,NA,NA,TRBV27,CASSRHKTDSNEQFF,TGTGCCAGCAGCCGCCACAAAACGGATAGTAATGAGCAGTTCTTC
TRBJ1-3,16,NA,NA,TRBV4-1,CASSQAFVQGGNTIYF,TGCGCCAGCAGCCAAGCCTTCGTTCAAGGGGGAAACACCATATATTTT
TRBJ2-7,12,NA,NA,TRBV5-8,CASSRDPYEQYF,TGTGCCAGCAGCCGGGACCCCTACGAGCAGTACTTC
TRBJ2-7,13,TRBD2,NA,TRBV2,CASSPMGEGEQYF,TGTGCCAGCAGTCCCATGGGGGAGGGCGAGCAGTACTTC
TRBJ1-4,14,TRBD1,NA,TRBV5-1,CASRAGTGNEKLFF,TGCGCCAGCAGGGCCGGGACAGGAAATGAAAAACTGTTTTTT
TRBJ2-2,16,TRBD2,NA,TRBV19,CASTQGLAGGTGELFF,TGTGCCAGTACCCAGGGACTAGCGGGAGGGACCGGGGAGCTGTTTTTT
TRBJ1-1,13,NA,NA,TRBV11-1,CASSSQRRTEAFF,TGTGCCAGCAGCTCCCAACGCCGCACTGAAGCTTTCTTT
TRBJ1-1,14,TRBD1,NA,TRBV19,CASSYSGGDTEAFF,TGTGCCAGTAGTTACTCAGGGGGAGACACTGAAGCTTTCTTT
TRBJ2-3,16,TRBD2,NA,TRBV7-2,CASSFLTSGSSDTQYF,TGTGCCAGCAGCTTCTTAACTAGCGGGAGTTCAGATACGCAGTATTTT
TRBJ2-2,16,TRBD1,once,TRBV19,CASIRTGGTNTGELFF,TGTGCCAGTATTAGGACAGGGGGCACGAACACCGGGGAGCTGTTTTTT
TRBJ1-6,15,NA,NA,TRBV28,CASSLTGQHNSPLHF,TGTGCCAGCAGTTTGACCGGACAGCATAATTCACCCCTCCACTTT
TRBJ2-7,15,TRBD2,NA,TRBV5-1,CASSSTSGAVYEQYF,TGCGCCAGCAGCTCTACTAGCGGGGCCGTCTACGAGCAGTACTTC
TRBJ2-6,15,NA,NA,TRBV10-3,CAISDGGVGANVLTF,TGTGCCATCAGTGATGGAGGGGTTGGGGCCAACGTCCTGACTTTC
TRBJ2-5,14,NA,NA,TRBV5-1,CASREGTLEETQYF,TGCGCCAGCAGAGAGGGGACCCTTGAAGAGACCCAGTACTTC
TRBJ2-6,19,TRBD1,NA,TRBV27,CASSPPRGLTGSGANVLTF,TGTGCCAGCAGTCCTCCCAGGGGGCTGACCGGCTCTGGGGCCAACGTCCTGACTTTC
TRBJ2-7,18,NA,NA,TRBV18,CASSLQVGSNAFSYEQYF,TGTGCCAGCTCACTACAAGTGGGGTCTAACGCCTTCTCCTACGAGCAGTACTTC
TRBJ2-7,15,NA,NA,TRBV11-1,CASSFSSGGVYEQYF,TGTGCCAGCAGCTTCAGTAGCGGAGGGGTCTACGAGCAGTACTTC
TRBJ2-3,13,NA,NA,TRBV2,CASSVAGHVAQYF,TGTGCCAGCAGTGTAGCCGGACACGTCGCGCAGTATTTT
TRBJ2-2,11,TRBD1,NA,TRBV19,CAATGSGELFF,TGTGCAGCGACAGGGTCCGGGGAGCTGTTTTTT
TRBJ2-7,13,NA,NA,TRBV28,CASRRTVSYEQYF,TGTGCCAGCAGGCGGACAGTCAGCTACGAGCAGTACTTC
TRBJ1-5,14,NA,NA,TRBV18,CASSQRHSNQPQHF,TGTGCCAGCTCACAACGACACTCTAATCAGCCCCAGCATTTT
TRBJ1-1,15,TRBD1,NA,TRBV7-8,CASTRRQGSGTEAFF,TGTGCCAGCACACGGAGACAGGGGTCCGGCACTGAAGCTTTCTTT
TRBJ1-4,16,NA,NA,TRBV7-2,CASSLGHIATNEKLFF,TGTGCCAGCAGCTTAGGGCATATTGCAACTAATGAAAAACTGTTTTTT